The 32 T cell receptor beta chains below come from one sample, sequenced in a study of blood T cell repertoires in COVID-19. Clones were read by immunoSEQ multiplex PCR, and TCRdb kept only the in-frame ones, dropping some. The data contain under 200,000 clones, 82% of them singletons. The sample comprised PBMCs or T cells enriched from blood (not recorded which). Source of these receptors: a man aged 55 to 70 who had recovered from COVID-19.

The chain has TRBV5-1 and TRBJ2-2, with D unclear. Germline lookup yields CDR1 SGHRS and CDR2 YFSETQ. This CDR3 contains 13 residues. The V end lost 5 bases, the J end lost 5 bases, and 10 bases lay between the germline ends. The CDR3 DNA reads as TGCGCCAGCAGTCGGTTTGAGACCGGGGAGCTGTTTTTT. It codes for CASSRFETGELFF.

The chain joins TRBV9 to TRBJ2-2; 9 bases map to TRBD2. J gave up 5 bases and V 4 bases, and 9 bases lay outside the gene matches. Germline V gives CDR1 SGDLS, CDR2 YYNGEE. CDR3 length: 16 amino acids. CDR3 sequence: CASSPGAGGPTGELFF. The CDR3 coding sequence is TGTGCCAGCAGCCCTGGAGCGGGGGGCCCTACCGGGGAGCTGTTTTTT.

This clone occurred once. The V and J genes are TRBV5-4 and TRBJ2-7; tentative D call: TRBD1 (6 bases). V gave up 5 bases and J gave up 2 bases, with 11 bases separating them. Germline V gives CDR1 SGHNT, CDR2 YYREEE (reference sequence). The CDR3 spans 13 residues. CDR3 loop: CASSSGQTYEQYF. Written as DNA, the CDR3 is TGTGCCAGCAGTTCCGGACAGACCTACGAGCAGTACTTC.

This clone was picked up a small number of times. J is TRBJ2-7 and V is TRBV6-2 or TRBV6-3, with D perhaps TRBD2 (6 bases). Germline CDR1 is MNHEY and CDR2 is SVGEGT. The CDR3 is 16 amino acids. V was clipped by 2 bases and J by 2 bases, with 16 bases between them. The CDR3 nucleotides are TGTGCCAGCAGTTACGCGCGGCGGGACTTTACCTACGAGCAGTACTTC. This encodes CASSYARRDFTYEQYF.

The chain carries TRBV21-1 and TRBJ2-7; TRBD1 is the table's D call, not checked against the DNA. TRBV21-1 is termed a pseudogene. The CDR3 sequence is 16 residues long. CDR3 bases: TGTGCCAGCAGCAAAGTCCAAGGGGGCCCTCTGAGCGAGCAGTACTTC. Its protein product is CASSKVQGGPLSEQYF.

The chain has TRBV20-1 and TRBJ1-1, with 7 bases matching TRBD1. CDR1 is DFQATT and CDR2 is SNEGSKA in the germline V gene (reference sequence). The CDR3 is 11 amino acids. Trimming removed 6 bases from V and 10 bases from J; junction bases left unmatched: 8. The CDR3: CSAPTGHVAFF. Written as DNA, the CDR3 is TGCAGTGCGCCGACAGGGCATGTAGCTTTCTTT.

This chain joins TRBV7-6 and TRBJ1-1; D remains unclear. Per germline, CDR1 SGHVS and CDR2 FNYEAQ. Trimming left V 5 bases short and J 5 bases short, with 15 bases between. This CDR3 is built from 14 residues. CDR3 bases: TGTGCCAGCAGCCTAAGGCCGGGAGGAACTGAAGCTTTCTTT. This encodes CASSLRPGGTEAFF.

The chain combines TRBV7-2 with TRBJ2-2; 12 bases line up with TRBD2. This CDR3 has 16 residues. V was pared by 0 bases and J by 7 bases, with 3 bases of the junction left unmatched. Germline values: CDR1 SGHTA, CDR2 FQGNSA. As DNA, the CDR3 is TGTGCCAGCAGCTTAGCACTAGCGGGAGGCATCGGGGAGCTGTTTTTT. This encodes CASSLALAGGIGELFF.

J is TRBJ2-7 and V is TRBV5-1, with 14 bases matching TRBD2. This CDR3 spans 17 amino acids. With 0 bases clipped from V and 3 bases from J, the junction kept 5 bases outside the gene matches. Germline-derived CDR1 and CDR2 are SGHRS and YFSETQ. The CDR3 sequence is CASSLEGLAGGYYEQYF. The CDR3 DNA reads as TGCGCCAGCAGCTTGGAAGGACTAGCGGGGGGATACTACGAGCAGTACTTC.

V usage is TRBV5-1 and J usage is TRBJ1-5; tentative D call: TRBD1 (5 bases). This CDR3 has 15 amino acids. Trimming shortened V by 8 bases and J by 0 bases, and 15 bases separated the two germline ends. Germline CDR1 reads SGHRS; CDR2 reads YFSETQ. The CDR3 DNA is TGCGCCAGGGTAAGACAGTCGGATAGCAATCAGCCCCAGCATTTT. Translating it yields CARVRQSDSNQPQHF.

The rearrangement links TRBV6-5 to TRBJ1-5; D is uncertain. CDR3 length equals 13 residues. Between the trimmed V and J ends, which lost 0 bases and 11 bases, there was a span of 11 bases. CDR1 is MNHEY, CDR2 SVGAGI, per germline. Here the CDR3 reads CASSYSLGRAQHF. Written as DNA, the CDR3 is TGTGCCAGCAGTTACTCACTAGGACGGGCCCAGCATTTT.

This clone was recorded once. The chain has TRBV19 and TRBJ2-6; unclear D gene. Germline CDR1 reads LNHDA; CDR2 reads SQIVND (reference sequence). This CDR3 has 14 residues. The germline V and J ends were trimmed by 8 bases and 0 bases, with 8 bases remaining between them. Here the CDR3 DNA reads TGTGCCAGTGGCTCCAACTCTGGGGCCAACGTCCTGACTTTC. Translated, it gives CASGSNSGANVLTF.

The DNA of the CDR3 is TGTGCCAGCAGCTCCATCCTCGGCGGTGAGACCCAGTACTTC. This encodes CASSSILGGETQYF. This chain connects TRBV7-2 to TRBJ2-5; no reliable D call. Trimming removed 4 bases at V and 5 bases at J, with 14 bases between. There are 14 residues in the CDR3. Per the germline V gene, CDR1 is SGHTA and CDR2 is FQGNSA.

V usage is TRBV2 and J usage is TRBJ2-1; D uncertain. The germline CDR1 and CDR2 sequences are SNHLY and FYNNEI. V gave up 2 bases and J gave up 5 bases, with 10 bases separating them. The CDR3 sequence is 14 residues long. In nucleotides, the CDR3 is TGTGCCAGCAGTGAAACTCACTATAACAATGAGCAGTTCTTC. Amino acids: CASSETHYNNEQFF.

The chain recombines TRBV18 with TRBJ2-7, with D possibly being TRBD1 (6 bases). The CDR3 contains 15 residues. Looked up from germline, CDR1 is KGHSH and CDR2 is LQKENI. With 3 bases removed from V and 5 bases from J, the gap between germline ends came to 17 bases. CDR3 amino acids: CASSPGGAGADEQYF. The CDR3 DNA reads TGTGCCAGCTCACCCGGTGGGGCAGGGGCGGACGAGCAGTACTTC.

This rearrangement joins TRBV5-4 to TRBJ2-5; possible D gene TRBD2, 5 bases. CDR1 and CDR2 from the germline V gene are SGHNT and YYREEE (reference sequence). V lost 0 bases and J 2 bases, leaving 14 bases between the germline ends. This CDR3 contains 16 residues. CDR3 region: CASSLDMGVLQETQYF. CDR3 bases: TGTGCCAGCAGCTTGGACATGGGAGTACTACAAGAGACCCAGTACTTC.

This clone appeared many times. The chain carries TRBV7-2 and TRBJ2-5; the match to TRBD2 covers 13 bases. J gave up 5 bases and V 0 bases, and 3 bases lay outside the gene matches. Germline CDR1 and CDR2: SGHTA and FQGNSA. The CDR3 is 16 residues long. The CDR3 DNA is TGTGCCAGCAGCTTAGCAGGGACTAGCGGGGCTGAGACCCAGTACTTC. Encoded protein: CASSLAGTSGAETQYF.

This clone was detected a few times. This chain uses TRBV19 with TRBJ1-3; D ambiguous. This CDR3 region has 14 residues. The germline V gene encodes CDR1 LNHDA and CDR2 SQIVND (reference sequence). Trimming pared 0 bases from V and 2 bases from J, leaving 5 bases between. The CDR3 loop is CASSIERAGNTIYF. DNA of the CDR3: TGTGCCAGTAGTATAGAGCGGGCTGGAAACACCATATATTTT.

The chain couples TRBV10-3 to TRBJ2-7; D unclear. This CDR3 is 14 amino acids long. CDR1 is ENHRY and CDR2 is SYGVKD in the germline V gene. V lost 2 bases, J lost 2 bases, and 10 bases lay in between. The CDR3: CAISETGFTYEQYF. The CDR3 DNA sequence: TGTGCCATCAGTGAGACCGGGTTCACCTACGAGCAGTACTTC.

The V and J genes are TRBV5-1 and TRBJ1-2; maybe TRBD1 (6 bases). The germline gives CDR1 SGHRS, CDR2 YFSETQ. The V end lost 5 bases, the J end lost 2 bases, and 22 bases lay between the germline ends. The CDR3 is 17 amino acids. The CDR3 is CASRWIEGDGRNYGYTF. In nucleotides, the CDR3 is TGCGCCAGCAGATGGATCGAGGGGGACGGACGCAACTATGGCTACACCTTC.

CDR3 nucleotide sequence: TGTGCCAGCAGTGACTACCGTAGCAATCAGCCCCAGCATTTT. Translated, it gives CASSDYRSNQPQHF. The chain employs TRBV2 and TRBJ1-5; the D is unclear. With 3 bases removed from V and 0 bases from J, the gap between germline ends came to 6 bases. Germline values: CDR1 SNHLY, CDR2 FYNNEI. This CDR3 is 14 amino acids long.

The chain has TRBV7-8 and TRBJ1-3, with D unresolved. The germline CDR1 and CDR2 sequences are SGHVS and FQNEAQ. Trimming removed 3 bases from V and 4 bases from J, with 13 bases in between. This CDR3 spans 15 amino acids. The CDR3 nucleotides read TGTGCCAGCAGCTTTACCCGGAGTTCCGGAAACACCATATATTTT. It is translated as CASSFTRSSGNTIYF.

The J gene is TRBJ1-1, the V gene TRBV6-5, with D hard to call. CDR3 length: 13 amino acids. Germline V gene data show CDR1 as MNHEY and CDR2 as SVGAGI. The V end was cut by 5 bases, the J end by 1 base, with 8 bases between. CDR3 loop: CASSLNRNTEAFF. The CDR3 nucleotides are TGTGCCAGCAGTCTTAACAGGAACACTGAAGCTTTCTTT.

The chain has TRBV19 and TRBJ1-1; TRBD1 might be the D (6 bases). The CDR3 loop spans 14 amino acids. Germline CDR1 reads LNHDA; CDR2 reads SQIVND (reference sequence). V was clipped by 7 bases and J by 5 bases, with 17 bases between them. CDR3 amino acids: CASNMLGGLTEAFF. The CDR3 DNA reads as TGTGCCAGTAATATGCTCGGGGGGCTTACTGAAGCTTTCTTT.

The V and J genes are TRBV27 and TRBJ2-7, with a tentative D call TRBD2 (6 bases). This CDR3 contains 17 residues. V lost 3 bases and J lost 2, with 20 bases in between. Germline loops: CDR1 MNHEY, CDR2 SMNVEV (reference sequence). The CDR3: CASSLRSGGLFPYEQYF. CDR3 DNA: TGTGCCAGCAGTTTGAGGTCCGGGGGTTTATTCCCCTACGAGCAGTACTTC.

V gene TRBV7-6 combines with J gene TRBJ1-4; no clear D gene. Germline CDR1 is SGHVS and CDR2 is FNYEAQ. CDR3 size: 14 residues. With 4 bases removed from V and 7 bases from J, the gap between germline ends came to 13 bases. The CDR3 protein is CASSSREGSEKLFF. CDR3 sequence (DNA): TGTGCCAGCAGCTCCCGGGAAGGAAGTGAAAAACTGTTTTTT.

The genes are TRBV3-1 (or the pseudogene TRBV3-2) and TRBJ2-6; D uncertain. There are 16 residues in the CDR3. Germline values: CDR1 LGHDT, CDR2 YNNKEL (reference sequence). V lost 0 bases and J lost 2, with 8 bases in between. Here the CDR3 DNA reads TGTGCCAGCAGCCAAGATTTGCGCCCTGGGGCCAACGTCCTGACTTTC. This translates into CASSQDLRPGANVLTF.

V gene TRBV7-8 combines with J gene TRBJ2-5; TRBD1 agrees at 9 bases. The CDR3 runs to 16 residues. V shed 1 base and J 5 bases; nucleotides not matched to a gene: 8. Germline V gene sequence: CDR1 SGHVS, CDR2 FQNEAQ. Here the CDR3 reads CASSLGGQGRGETQYF. CDR3 in DNA: TGTGCCAGCAGCTTAGGGGGACAGGGCCGAGGGGAGACCCAGTACTTC.

V is TRBV3-1 (or the pseudogene TRBV3-2) and J is TRBJ1-5; the match to TRBD1 covers 10 bases. V dropped 2 bases and J dropped 7; count of bases not matched to a gene: 5. CDR1 is LGHDT, CDR2 YNNKEL, per germline (reference sequence). The CDR3 contains 15 residues. Written as DNA, the CDR3 is TGTGCCAGCAGCCAAACCGGGACAGGGGAACAGCCCCAGCATTTT. It yields the protein CASSQTGTGEQPQHF.

The V call is TRBV5-1, the J call TRBJ2-5, with 8 positions matching TRBD1. This CDR3 contains 15 residues. With 3 bases clipped from V and 1 base from J, the junction kept 5 bases outside the gene matches. CDR1 and CDR2 (germline): SGHRS, YFSETQ. The CDR3 loop reads CASSSQTGVQETQYF. CDR3 sequence (DNA): TGCGCCAGCAGCTCCCAGACAGGGGTCCAAGAGACCCAGTACTTC.

The rearrangement links TRBV7-3 to TRBJ2-2; D ambiguous. This CDR3 has 14 amino acids. In germline, CDR1 is SGHTA, CDR2 FQGTGA. V shed 0 bases and J shed 1 base, with 3 bases lying between them. Written as DNA, the CDR3 is TGTGCCAGCAGCTTAACCCGGAACACCGGGGAGCTGTTTTTT. Translating gives CASSLTRNTGELFF.

CDR3 loop: CASSLLSPGSNQPQHF. The CDR3 region has the DNA TGTGCCAGCAGTTTACTCAGCCCAGGATCTAATCAGCCCCAGCATTTT. This chain joins TRBV27 and TRBJ1-5; D uncertain. CDR3 length: 16 amino acids. V lost 2 bases, J lost 4 bases, and 15 bases lay in between. In germline, CDR1 is MNHEY, CDR2 SMNVEV (reference sequence).